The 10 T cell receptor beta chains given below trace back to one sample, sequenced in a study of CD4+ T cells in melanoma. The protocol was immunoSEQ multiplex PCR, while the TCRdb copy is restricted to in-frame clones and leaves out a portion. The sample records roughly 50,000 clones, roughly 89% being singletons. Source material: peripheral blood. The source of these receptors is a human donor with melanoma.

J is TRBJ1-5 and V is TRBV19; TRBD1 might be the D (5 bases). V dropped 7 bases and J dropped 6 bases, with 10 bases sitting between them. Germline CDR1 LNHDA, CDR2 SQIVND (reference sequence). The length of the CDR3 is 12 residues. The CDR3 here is CASNRHSQPQHF. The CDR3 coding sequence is TGTGCCAGTAACAGGCATAGTCAGCCCCAGCATTTT.

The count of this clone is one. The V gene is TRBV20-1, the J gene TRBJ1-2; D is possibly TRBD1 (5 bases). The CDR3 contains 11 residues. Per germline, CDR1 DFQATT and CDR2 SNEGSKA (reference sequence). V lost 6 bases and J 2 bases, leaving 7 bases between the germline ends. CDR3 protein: CSATDNYGYTF. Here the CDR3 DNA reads TGCAGTGCGACAGACAACTATGGCTACACCTTC.

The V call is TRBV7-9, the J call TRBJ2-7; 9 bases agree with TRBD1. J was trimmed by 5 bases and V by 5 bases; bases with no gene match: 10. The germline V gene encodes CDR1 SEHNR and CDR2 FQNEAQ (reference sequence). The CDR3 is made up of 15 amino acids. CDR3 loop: CASSPRADRGHEQYF. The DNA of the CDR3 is TGTGCCAGCAGCCCTAGAGCGGACAGGGGCCACGAGCAGTACTTC. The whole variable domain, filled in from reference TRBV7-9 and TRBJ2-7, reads DTGVSQNPRHKITKRGQNVTFRCDPISEHNRLYWYRQTLGQGPEFLTYFQNEAQLEKSRLLSDRFSAERPKGSFSTLEIQRTEQGDSAMYLCASSPRADRGHEQYFGPGTRLTVT.

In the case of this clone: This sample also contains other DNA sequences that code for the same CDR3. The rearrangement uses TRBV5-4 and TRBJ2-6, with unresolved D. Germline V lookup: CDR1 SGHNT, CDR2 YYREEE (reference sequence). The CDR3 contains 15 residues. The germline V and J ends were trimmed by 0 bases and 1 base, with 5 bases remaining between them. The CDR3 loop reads CASSLAGSGANVLTF. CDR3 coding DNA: TGTGCCAGCAGCTTGGCTGGGTCTGGGGCCAACGTCCTGACTTTC. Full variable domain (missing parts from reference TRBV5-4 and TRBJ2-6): ETGVTQSPTHLIKTRGQQVTLRCSSQSGHNTVSWYQQALGQGPQFIFQYYREEENGRGNFPPRFSGLQFPNYSSELNVNALELDDSALYLCASSLAGSGANVLTFGAGSRLTVL.

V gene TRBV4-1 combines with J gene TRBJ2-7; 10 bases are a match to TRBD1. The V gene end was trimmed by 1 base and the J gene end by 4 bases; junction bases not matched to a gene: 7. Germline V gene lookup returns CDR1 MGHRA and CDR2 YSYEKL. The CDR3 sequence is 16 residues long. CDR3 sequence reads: CASSQAPGTGVYEQYF. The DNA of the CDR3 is TGCGCCAGCAGCCAAGCGCCCGGGACAGGGGTTTACGAGCAGTACTTC.

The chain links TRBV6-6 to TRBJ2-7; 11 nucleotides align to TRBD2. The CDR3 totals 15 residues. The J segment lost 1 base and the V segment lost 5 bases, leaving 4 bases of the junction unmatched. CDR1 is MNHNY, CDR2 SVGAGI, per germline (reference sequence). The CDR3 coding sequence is TGTGCCAGCAGTACTAGCGGGGGTCGATCCTACGAGCAGTACTTC. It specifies CASSTSGGRSYEQYF.

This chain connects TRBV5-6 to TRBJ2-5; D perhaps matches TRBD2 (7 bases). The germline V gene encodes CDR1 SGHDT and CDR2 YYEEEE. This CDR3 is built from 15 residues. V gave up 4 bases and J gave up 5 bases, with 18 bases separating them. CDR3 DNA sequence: TGTGCCAGCAGCCCGGGTCCAGGGGAGGGTGAGACCCAGTACTTC. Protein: CASSPGPGEGETQYF.

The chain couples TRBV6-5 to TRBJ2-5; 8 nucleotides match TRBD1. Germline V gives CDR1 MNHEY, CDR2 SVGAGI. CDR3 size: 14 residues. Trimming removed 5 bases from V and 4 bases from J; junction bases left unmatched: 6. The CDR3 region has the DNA TGTGCCAGCAGTATCCAGGGGGCTCGAGAGACCCAGTACTTC. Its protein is CASSIQGARETQYF.

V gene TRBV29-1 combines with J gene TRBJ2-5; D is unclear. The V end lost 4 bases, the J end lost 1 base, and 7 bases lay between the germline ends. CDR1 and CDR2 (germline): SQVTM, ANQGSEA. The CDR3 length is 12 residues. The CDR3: CSVVAGQETQYF. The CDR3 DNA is TGCAGCGTTGTTGCAGGCCAAGAGACCCAGTACTTC. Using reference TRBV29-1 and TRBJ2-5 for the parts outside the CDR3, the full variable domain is SAVISQKPSRDICQRGTSLTIQCQVDSQVTMMFWYRQQPGQSLTLIATANQGSEATYESGFVIDKFPISRPNLTFSTLTVSNMSPEDSSIYLCSVVAGQETQYFGPGTRLLVL.

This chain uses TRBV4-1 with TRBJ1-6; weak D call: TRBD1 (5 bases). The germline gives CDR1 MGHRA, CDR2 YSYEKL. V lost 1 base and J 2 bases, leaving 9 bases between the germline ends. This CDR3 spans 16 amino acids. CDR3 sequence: CASSQGAGPYNSPLHF. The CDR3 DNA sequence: TGCGCCAGCAGCCAAGGGGCGGGGCCCTATAATTCACCCCTCCACTTT.